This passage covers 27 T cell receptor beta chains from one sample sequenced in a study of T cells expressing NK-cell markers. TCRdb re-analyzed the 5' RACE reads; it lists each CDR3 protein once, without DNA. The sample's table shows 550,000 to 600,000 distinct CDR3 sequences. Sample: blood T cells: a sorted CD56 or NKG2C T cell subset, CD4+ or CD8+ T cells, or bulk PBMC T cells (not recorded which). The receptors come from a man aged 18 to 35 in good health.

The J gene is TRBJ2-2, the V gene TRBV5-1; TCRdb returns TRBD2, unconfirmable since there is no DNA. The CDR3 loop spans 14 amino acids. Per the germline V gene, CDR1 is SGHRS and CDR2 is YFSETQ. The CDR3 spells CASSLWEKAGELFF.

The CDR3 loop is CSVDAGGRAYNEQFF. V is TRBV29-1 and J is TRBJ2-1; TCRdb picks TRBD1, but there is no DNA to check that call. The CDR3 totals 15 residues. CDR1 is SQVTM and CDR2 is ANQGSEA in the germline V gene.

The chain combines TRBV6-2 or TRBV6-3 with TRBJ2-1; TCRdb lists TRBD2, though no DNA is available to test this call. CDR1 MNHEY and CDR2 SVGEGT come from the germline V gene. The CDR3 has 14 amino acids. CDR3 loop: CASRWLARNNEQFF.

The CDR3 here is CSARADGREHYEQYF. The genes are TRBV20-1 and TRBJ2-7; there is no DNA to check the TCRdb D call of TRBD2. In germline, CDR1 is DFQATT, CDR2 SNEGSKA (reference sequence). CDR3 length: 15 amino acids.

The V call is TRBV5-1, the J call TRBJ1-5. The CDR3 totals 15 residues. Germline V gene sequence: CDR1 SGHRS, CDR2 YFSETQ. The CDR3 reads CASSLGPHVKQPQHF.

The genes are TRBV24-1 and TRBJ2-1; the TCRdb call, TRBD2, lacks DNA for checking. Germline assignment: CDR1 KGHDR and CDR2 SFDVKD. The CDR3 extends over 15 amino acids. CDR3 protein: CATSDGAGVRGKQFF.

The CDR3 reads CAISGQGKGTDTQYF. The V call is TRBV10-3, the J call TRBJ2-3. CDR1 and CDR2 from the germline V gene are ENHRY and SYGVKD. CDR3 length: 15 amino acids.

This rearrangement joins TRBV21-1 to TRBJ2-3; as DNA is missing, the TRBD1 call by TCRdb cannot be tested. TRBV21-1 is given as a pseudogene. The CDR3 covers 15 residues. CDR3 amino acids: CASRLGQSATDTQYF.

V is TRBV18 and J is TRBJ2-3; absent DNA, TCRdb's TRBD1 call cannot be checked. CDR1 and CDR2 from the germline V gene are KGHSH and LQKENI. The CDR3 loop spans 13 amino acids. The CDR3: CASSNNRGDTQYF.

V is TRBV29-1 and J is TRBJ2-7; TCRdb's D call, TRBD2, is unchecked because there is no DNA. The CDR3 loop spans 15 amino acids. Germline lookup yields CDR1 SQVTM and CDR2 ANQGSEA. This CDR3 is CSAWTSGKSSYEQYF.

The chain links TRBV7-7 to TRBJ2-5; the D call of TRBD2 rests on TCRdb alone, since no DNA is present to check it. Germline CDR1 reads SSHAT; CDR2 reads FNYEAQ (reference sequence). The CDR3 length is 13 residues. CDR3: CASSLRRADGQYF. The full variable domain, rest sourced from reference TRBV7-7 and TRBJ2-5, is GAGVSQSPRYKVTKRGQDVTLRCDPISSHATLYWYQQALGQGPEFLTYFNYEAQPDKSGLPSDRFSAERPEGSISTLTIQRTEQRDSAMYRCASSLRRADGQYFGPGTRLLVL.

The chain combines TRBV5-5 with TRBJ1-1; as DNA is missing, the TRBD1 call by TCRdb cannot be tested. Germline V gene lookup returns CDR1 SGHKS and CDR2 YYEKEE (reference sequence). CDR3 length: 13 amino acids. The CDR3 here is CASSLGGMTEAFF. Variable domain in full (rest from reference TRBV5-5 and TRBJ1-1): DAGVTQSPTHLIKTRGQQVTLRCSPISGHKSVSWYQQVLGQGPQFIFQYYEKEERGRGNFPDRFSARQFPNYSSELNVNALLLGDSALYLCASSLGGMTEAFFGQGTRLTVV.

The CDR3 sequence: CASRETRQGEQYF. The gene calls are TRBV28 and TRBJ2-7; TCRdb's D call of TRBD1 is untestable without DNA. Germline CDR1 MDHEN, CDR2 SYDVKM. This CDR3 spans 13 amino acids.

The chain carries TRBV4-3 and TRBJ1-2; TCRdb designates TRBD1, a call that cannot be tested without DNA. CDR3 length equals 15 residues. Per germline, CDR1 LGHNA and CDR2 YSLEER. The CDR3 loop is CASSNPGTGGGGYTF.

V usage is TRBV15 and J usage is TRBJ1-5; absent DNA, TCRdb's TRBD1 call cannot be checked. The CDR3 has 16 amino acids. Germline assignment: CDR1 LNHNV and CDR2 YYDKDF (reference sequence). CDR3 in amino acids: CATSSSEGLRSGPQHF.

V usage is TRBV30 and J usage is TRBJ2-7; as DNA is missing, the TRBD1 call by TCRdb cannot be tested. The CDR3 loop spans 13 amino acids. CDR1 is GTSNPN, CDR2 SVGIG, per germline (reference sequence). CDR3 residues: CAWRGGGWREQYF.

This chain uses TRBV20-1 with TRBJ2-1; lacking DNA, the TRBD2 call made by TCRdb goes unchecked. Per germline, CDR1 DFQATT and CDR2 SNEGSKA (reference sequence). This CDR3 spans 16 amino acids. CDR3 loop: CSARVPGTSGMREQFF.

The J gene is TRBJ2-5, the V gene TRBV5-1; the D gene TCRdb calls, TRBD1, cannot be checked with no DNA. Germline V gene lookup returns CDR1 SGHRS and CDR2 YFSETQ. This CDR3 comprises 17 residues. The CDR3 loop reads CASSLATGPQYQETQYF.

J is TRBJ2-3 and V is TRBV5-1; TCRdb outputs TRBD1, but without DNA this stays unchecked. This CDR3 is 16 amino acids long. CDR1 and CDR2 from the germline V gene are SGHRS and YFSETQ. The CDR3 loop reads CASGGSGIASTDTQYF.

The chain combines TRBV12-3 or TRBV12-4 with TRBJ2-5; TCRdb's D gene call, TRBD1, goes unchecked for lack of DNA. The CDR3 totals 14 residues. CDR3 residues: CASSTGPFQETQYF.

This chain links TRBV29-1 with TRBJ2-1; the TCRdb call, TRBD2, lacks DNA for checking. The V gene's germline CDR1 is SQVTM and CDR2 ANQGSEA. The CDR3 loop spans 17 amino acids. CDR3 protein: CSVVETSGFRSYNEQFF.

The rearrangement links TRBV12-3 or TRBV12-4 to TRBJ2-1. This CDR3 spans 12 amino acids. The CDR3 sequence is CASSISSPGQFF.

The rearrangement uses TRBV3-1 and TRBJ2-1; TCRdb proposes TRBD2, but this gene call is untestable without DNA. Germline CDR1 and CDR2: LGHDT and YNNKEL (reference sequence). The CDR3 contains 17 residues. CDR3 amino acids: CASRPGTSGSSMHEQFF.

CDR3 sequence reads: CSADNPQVARRAFF. This chain links TRBV20-1 with TRBJ1-1; the D call of TRBD1 rests on TCRdb alone, since no DNA is present to check it. Germline CDR1 is DFQATT and CDR2 is SNEGSKA (reference sequence). The CDR3 covers 14 residues.

CDR3 in amino acids: CASEVPKGGLQETQYF. The V gene is TRBV5-5, the J gene TRBJ2-5; TCRdb returns TRBD1, unconfirmable since there is no DNA. Per germline, CDR1 SGHKS and CDR2 YYEKEE (reference sequence). This CDR3 contains 16 residues.

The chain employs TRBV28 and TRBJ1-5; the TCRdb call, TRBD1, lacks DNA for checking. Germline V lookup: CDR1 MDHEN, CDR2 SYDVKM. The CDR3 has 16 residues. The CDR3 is CASSRKPGQGIQPQHF.

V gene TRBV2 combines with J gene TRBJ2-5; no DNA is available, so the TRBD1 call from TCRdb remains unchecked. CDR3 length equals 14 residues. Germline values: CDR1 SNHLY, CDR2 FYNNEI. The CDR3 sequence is CASRPTASQETQYF.